This T cell receptor beta chain was recovered during a study of quantifying T cell responses using KT2 cells. Study details: TCR alpha and beta constant-region primers primed reverse transcription of RNA. The T4 ligation step was estimated to exceed 8% efficiency under optimum conditions.

Known numbers of the T cell clone KT2 were added to PBMC. KT2 cells were mixed with fixed PBMC numbers at varying ratios. The cDNA 3' end received a ligated oligonucleotide with a UMI. First-round PCR used 3 to 4 cycles and beta primers RC1.1 and RC1.2 covering TRBC1 and TRBC2. TCRdb processed the UMI-ligation and nested PCR reads anew with MiXCR; each CDR3 protein has one entry. The sample holds approximately 57,000 distinct CDR3 sequences, roughly 12% seen once. The CDR3 covers 14 residues. Trimming stripped 0 bases from V and 8 bases from J, with 14 bases between. CDR1 is SGHRS, CDR2 YFSETQ, per germline.

The TCR comes from a human donor. The chain couples TRBV5-1 to TRBJ1-1; D is possibly TRBD1 (5 bases). Sequencing was done on a sample of PBMCs spiked with cells of the T cell clone KT2. The CDR3 DNA reads TGCGCCAGCAGCTTGGATGCAGGGACTTCGGAAGCTTTCTTT. Its protein is CASSLDAGTSEAFF.